This T cell receptor (beta chain) was documented in a study of PD-1 blockade in classical Hodgkin lymphoma. About the study: Patients were treated with nivolumab at 3 mg/kg, and this was given intravenously every 2 weeks.

The data were produced by immunoSEQ multiplex PCR, yet TCRdb's version contains in-frame clones alone and is incomplete. Here the sample spans 20,000 to 25,000 clones, 65% to 80% being singletons. All trial patients relapsed after autologous stem cell transplantation. The V end lost 1 base, the J end lost 5 bases, and 12 bases lay between the germline ends. The V gene's germline CDR1 is MDHEN and CDR2 SYDVKM. The CDR3 has 15 amino acids. Study results and caveats: CD4+ TCR diversity rose significantly by C4D1, and CD8+ TCR diversity did not. Newly diagnosed and completely responding patients shared comparable baseline diversity.

On this clone itself: The target antigen is unknown.

The source is a human donor with classical Hodgkin lymphoma. The chain links TRBV28 to TRBJ2-1; D unclear. The sample consisted of peripheral blood mononuclear cells (PBMCs), taken before the second cycle of nivolumab. The CDR3 sequence is CASSLFKNPNNEQFF. CDR3 nucleotides: TGTGCCAGCAGTTTATTCAAGAACCCCAACAATGAGCAGTTCTTC.